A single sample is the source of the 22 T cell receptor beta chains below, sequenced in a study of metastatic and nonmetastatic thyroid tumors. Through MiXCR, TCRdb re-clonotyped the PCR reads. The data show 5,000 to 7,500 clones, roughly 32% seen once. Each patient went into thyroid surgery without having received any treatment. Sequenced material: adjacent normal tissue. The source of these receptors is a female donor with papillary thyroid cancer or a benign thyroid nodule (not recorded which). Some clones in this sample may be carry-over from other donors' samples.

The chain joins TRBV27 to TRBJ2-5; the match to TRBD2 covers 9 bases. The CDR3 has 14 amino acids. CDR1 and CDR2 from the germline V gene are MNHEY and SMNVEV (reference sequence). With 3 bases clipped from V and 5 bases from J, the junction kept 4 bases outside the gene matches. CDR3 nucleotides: TGTGCCAGCAGTTTTCTAGCGGGACGTGAGACCCAGTACTTC. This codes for CASSFLAGRETQYF.

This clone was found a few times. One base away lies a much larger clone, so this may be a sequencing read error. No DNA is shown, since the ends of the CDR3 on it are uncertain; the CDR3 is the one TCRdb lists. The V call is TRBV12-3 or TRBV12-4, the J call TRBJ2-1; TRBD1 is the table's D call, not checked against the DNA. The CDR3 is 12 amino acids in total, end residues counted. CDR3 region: CASILAGTGWFF.

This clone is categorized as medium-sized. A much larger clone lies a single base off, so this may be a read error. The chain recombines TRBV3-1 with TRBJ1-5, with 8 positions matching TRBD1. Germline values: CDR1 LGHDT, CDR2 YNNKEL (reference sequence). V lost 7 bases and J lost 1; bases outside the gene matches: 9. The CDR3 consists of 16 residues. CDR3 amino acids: CASIPGGRGSNQPQHF. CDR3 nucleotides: TGTGCCAGCATCCCAGGGGGCAGAGGGAGCAATCAGCCCCAGCATTTT.

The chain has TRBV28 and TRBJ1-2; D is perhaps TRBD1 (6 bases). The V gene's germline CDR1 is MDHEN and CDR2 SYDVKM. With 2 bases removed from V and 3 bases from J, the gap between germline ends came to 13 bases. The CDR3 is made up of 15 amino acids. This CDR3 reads CASSLGPKGDYGYTF. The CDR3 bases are TGTGCCAGCAGTTTAGGCCCTAAGGGGGACTATGGCTACACCTTC.

CDR3 DNA: TGTGCCAGCAGCAAGTCCCGGGCGGATACGCAGTATTTT. This translates into CASSKSRADTQYF. The rearrangement links TRBV9 to TRBJ2-3; D is ambiguous. CDR1 SGDLS and CDR2 YYNGEE come from the germline V gene. Trimming took 4 bases from V and 6 from J, leaving 12 bases between them. The CDR3 has 13 residues.

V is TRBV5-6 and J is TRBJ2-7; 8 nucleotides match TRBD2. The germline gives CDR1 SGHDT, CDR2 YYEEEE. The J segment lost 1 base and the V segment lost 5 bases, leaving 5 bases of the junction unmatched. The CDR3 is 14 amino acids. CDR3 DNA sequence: TGTGCCAGCAGAGCGGGGGACGGGTCCTACGAGCAGTACTTC. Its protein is CASRAGDGSYEQYF.

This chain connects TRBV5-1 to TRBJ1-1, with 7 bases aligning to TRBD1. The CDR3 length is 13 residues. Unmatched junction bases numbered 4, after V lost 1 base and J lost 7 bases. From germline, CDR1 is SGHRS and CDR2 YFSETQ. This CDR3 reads CASSLLGTVEAFF. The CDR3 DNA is TGCGCCAGCAGCTTGCTCGGGACAGTTGAAGCTTTCTTT.

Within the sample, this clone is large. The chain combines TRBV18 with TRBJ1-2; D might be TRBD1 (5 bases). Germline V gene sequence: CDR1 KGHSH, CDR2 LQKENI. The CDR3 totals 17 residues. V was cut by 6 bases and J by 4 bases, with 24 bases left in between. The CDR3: CASSLRGRTGEGYGYTF. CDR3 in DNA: TGTGCCAGCTCGTTGCGTGGACGGACGGGGGAAGGCTATGGCTACACCTTC.

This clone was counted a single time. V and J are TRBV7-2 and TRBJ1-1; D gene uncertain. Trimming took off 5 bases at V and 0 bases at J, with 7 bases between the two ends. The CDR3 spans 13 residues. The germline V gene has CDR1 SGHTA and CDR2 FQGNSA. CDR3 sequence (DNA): TGTGCCAGCAGCCCCCTGATGAACACTGAAGCTTTCTTT. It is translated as CASSPLMNTEAFF.

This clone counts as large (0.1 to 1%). CDR3 residues: CASSGGILEQFF. CDR3 nucleotide sequence: TGTGCCAGCAGTGGGGGGATACTGGAGCAGTTCTTC. The chain carries TRBV25-1 and TRBJ2-1, with D tentatively TRBD1 or TRBD2 (5 bases each). This CDR3 spans 12 amino acids. Germline loops: CDR1 MGHDK, CDR2 SYGVNS. The ends were cut back, 4 bases at V and 10 bases at J, with 11 bases in the middle.

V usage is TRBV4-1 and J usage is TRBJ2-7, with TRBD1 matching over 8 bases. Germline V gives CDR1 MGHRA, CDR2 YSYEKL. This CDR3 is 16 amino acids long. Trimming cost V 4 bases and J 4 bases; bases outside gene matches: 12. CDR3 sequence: CASSPGAWTGSYEQYF. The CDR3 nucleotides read TGCGCCAGCAGCCCCGGAGCATGGACAGGGTCATACGAGCAGTACTTC.

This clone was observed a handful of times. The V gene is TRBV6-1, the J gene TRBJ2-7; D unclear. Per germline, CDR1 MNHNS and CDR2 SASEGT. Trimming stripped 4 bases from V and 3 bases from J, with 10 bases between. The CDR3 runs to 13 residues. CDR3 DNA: TGTGCCAGCAGTGCGGGTTTGGGCTACGAGCAGTACTTC. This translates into CASSAGLGYEQYF.

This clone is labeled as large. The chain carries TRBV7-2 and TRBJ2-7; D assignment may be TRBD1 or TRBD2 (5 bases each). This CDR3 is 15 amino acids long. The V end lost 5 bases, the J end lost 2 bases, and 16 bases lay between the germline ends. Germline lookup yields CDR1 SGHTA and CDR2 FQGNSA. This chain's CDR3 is CASSGFWGPPYEQYF. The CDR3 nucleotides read TGTGCCAGCAGCGGGTTTTGGGGACCCCCCTACGAGCAGTACTTC.

CDR3 sequence (DNA): TGTGCCAGCAGTGAAGCCCACCGGGGTTCAGGGGATACGCAGTATTTT. It yields the protein CASSEAHRGSGDTQYF. V usage is TRBV2 and J usage is TRBJ2-3; D may correspond to TRBD1 or TRBD2 (5 bases each). This CDR3 region has 16 residues. The V gene's germline CDR1 is SNHLY and CDR2 FYNNEI. Between the trimmed V and J ends, which lost 0 bases and 6 bases, there was a span of 16 bases.

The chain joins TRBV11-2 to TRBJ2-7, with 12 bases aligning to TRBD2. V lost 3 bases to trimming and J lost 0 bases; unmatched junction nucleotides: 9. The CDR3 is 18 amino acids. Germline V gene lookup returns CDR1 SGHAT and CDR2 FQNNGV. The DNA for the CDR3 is TGTGCCAGCAGCTTCACTAGCGGGGGGCGTGCCAGCTCCTACGAGCAGTACTTC. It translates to CASSFTSGGRASSYEQYF.

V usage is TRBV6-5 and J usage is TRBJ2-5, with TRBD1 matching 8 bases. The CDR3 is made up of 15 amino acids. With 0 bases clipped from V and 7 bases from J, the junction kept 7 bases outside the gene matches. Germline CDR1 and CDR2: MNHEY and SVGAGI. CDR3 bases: TGTGCCAGCAGTTACTCGCAGGGGGCACAACGGACCCAGTACTTC. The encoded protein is CASSYSQGAQRTQYF.

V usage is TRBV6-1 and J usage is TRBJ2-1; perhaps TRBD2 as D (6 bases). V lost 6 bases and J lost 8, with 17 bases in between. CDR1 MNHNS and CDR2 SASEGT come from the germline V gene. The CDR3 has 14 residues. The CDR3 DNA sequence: TGTGCCAGCAGGAGAGAGACTAGTTCCTATGAGCAGTTCTTC. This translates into CASRRETSSYEQFF.

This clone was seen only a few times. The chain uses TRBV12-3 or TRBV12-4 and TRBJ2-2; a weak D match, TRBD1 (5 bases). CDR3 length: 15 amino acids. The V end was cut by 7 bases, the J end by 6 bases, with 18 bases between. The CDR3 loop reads CASTFSREGAGELFF. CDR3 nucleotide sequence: TGTGCCAGCACCTTTTCCAGGGAAGGGGCCGGGGAGCTGTTTTTT.

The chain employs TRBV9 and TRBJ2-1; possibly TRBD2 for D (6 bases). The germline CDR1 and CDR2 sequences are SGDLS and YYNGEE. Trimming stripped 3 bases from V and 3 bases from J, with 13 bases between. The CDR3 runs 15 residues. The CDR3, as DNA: TGTGCCAGCAGCGGCCGGGACTCTAACTACAATGAGCAGTTCTTC. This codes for CASSGRDSNYNEQFF.

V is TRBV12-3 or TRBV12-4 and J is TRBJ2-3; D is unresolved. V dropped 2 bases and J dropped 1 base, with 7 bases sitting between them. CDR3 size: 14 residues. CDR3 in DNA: TGTGCCAGCAGTTTATTGACACGCACAGATACGCAGTATTTT. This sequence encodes CASSLLTRTDTQYF.

The CDR3 sequence is CASSPTGGNQPQHF. The CDR3 coding sequence is TGTGCCAGCAGTCCCACCGGAGGGAATCAGCCCCAGCATTTT. The rearrangement links TRBV12-3 or TRBV12-4 to TRBJ1-5; D is uncertain. The CDR3 length is 14 residues. V lost 5 bases to trimming and J lost 4 bases, with 12 bases between them.

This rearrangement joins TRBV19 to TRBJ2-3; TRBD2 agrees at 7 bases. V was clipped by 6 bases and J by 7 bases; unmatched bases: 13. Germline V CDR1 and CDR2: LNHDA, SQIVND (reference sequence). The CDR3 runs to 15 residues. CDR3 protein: CASSQSGGRTYTQYF. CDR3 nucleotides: TGTGCCAGTAGCCAATCGGGGGGACGCACCTATACGCAGTATTTT.